One sample yielded the 23 T cell receptor beta chains listed below, sequenced in a study of CDR3 diversity in severe acne. MiXCR, applied by TCRdb to the PCR reads, yields one record per CDR3 protein. The table lists about 85,000 distinct CDR3 sequences, 45% to 55% of them singletons. Sequenced: blood. The origin of the receptors is a male donor in good health, serving as a control.

A remark on this clonotype: Just one base apart from a much larger clone, this may be a read error. The J gene is TRBJ2-3, the V gene TRBV12-5, with D possibly called TRBD1 or TRBD2 (6 bases each). Germline CDR1 reads LGHNT; CDR2 reads FRNRAP. CDR3 length: 18 amino acids. CDR3 bases: TGTGCTGGTGGTTTGGGGATCTCGGGGGCAAGTTCCACAGATACGCAGTATTTT. This encodes CAGGLGISGASSTDTQYF.

This clonotype came up many times. The chain has TRBV4-2 and TRBJ1-5, with D possibly being TRBD1 (6 bases). The CDR3 runs 15 residues. V was clipped by 0 bases and J by 3 bases, with 9 bases between them. Germline loops: CDR1 LGHNA, CDR2 YNFKEQ. CDR3 DNA sequence: TGTGCCAGCAGCCAAGACGGACAGAACAATCAGCCCCAGCATTTT. This codes for CASSQDGQNNQPQHF.

This clonotype was counted many times. This chain joins TRBV11-2 and TRBJ2-7; possible D gene TRBD1, 6 bases. This CDR3 is built from 13 residues. Germline CDR1 reads SGHAT; CDR2 reads FQNNGV. V gave up 3 bases and J gave up 4 bases, with 10 bases separating them. CDR3 region: CASSLHREYEQYF. The CDR3 bases are TGTGCCAGCAGCTTGCACAGGGAGTACGAGCAGTACTTC.

A note on this clonotype: A junction end diverges from the germline sequence, so it may reflect a read error. The V and J genes are TRBV29-1 and TRBJ2-2, with D possibly called TRBD1 or TRBD2 (5 bases each). Germline lookup yields CDR1 SQVTM and CDR2 ANQGSEA. This CDR3 is built from 12 residues. CDR3 bases: TGCAGCGTATCCAGGGCACCCGGGAAGCTGTTTTTT. Translation gives CSVSRAPGKLFF.

CDR3 amino acids: CASSVVGLAGYTDTQYF. The CDR3 DNA reads TGTGCCAGCAGCGTAGTGGGACTAGCGGGATACACAGATACGCAGTATTTT. The chain carries TRBV9 and TRBJ2-3; 13 nucleotides align to TRBD2. Germline V gene lookup returns CDR1 SGDLS and CDR2 YYNGEE. With 0 bases clipped from V and 2 bases from J, the junction kept 3 bases outside the gene matches. This CDR3 contains 17 residues. Based on the CDR3 plus reference TRBV9 and TRBJ2-3, the full variable domain is DSGVTQTPKHLITATGQRVTLRCSPRSGDLSVYWYQQSLDQGLQFLIQYYNGEERAKGNILERFSAQQFPDLHSELNLSSLELGDSALYFCASSVVGLAGYTDTQYFGPGTRLTVL.

This clonotype was seen repeatedly, ten times or more. The V and J genes are TRBV7-9 and TRBJ2-7; the D is unclear. V lost 4 bases and J lost 2, with 18 bases in between. Germline lookup yields CDR1 SEHNR and CDR2 FQNEAQ (reference sequence). The CDR3 is 16 amino acids. CDR3 sequence: CASSSTVASWAYEQYF. For the CDR3, the DNA is TGTGCCAGCAGCTCAACCGTCGCGTCGTGGGCCTACGAGCAGTACTTC.

This clonotype was recorded at least ten times. The rearrangement joins TRBV11-2 to TRBJ2-1, with 7 bases that match TRBD2. The CDR3 is 15 amino acids. Germline V gene sequence: CDR1 SGHAT, CDR2 FQNNGV. J gave up 3 bases and V 5 bases, and 7 bases lay outside the gene matches. The CDR3: CASSPEREGYNEQFF. Written as DNA, the CDR3 is TGTGCCAGCAGCCCTGAAAGGGAGGGCTACAATGAGCAGTTCTTC.

The rearrangement links TRBV7-2 to TRBJ1-2; D is perhaps TRBD1 (5 bases). The CDR3 extends over 12 amino acids. Germline CDR1 and CDR2: SGHTA and FQGNSA. V shed 6 bases and J shed 8 bases, with 13 bases lying between them. The CDR3: CASSPGRDGYTF. The CDR3, as DNA: TGTGCCAGCAGTCCCGGAAGGGACGGCTACACCTTC.

This clonotype showed up many times. The chain's CDR3 is CASSPPGDSPGYTF. Written as DNA, the CDR3 is TGTGCCAGCTCACCACCGGGGGACAGTCCTGGCTACACCTTC. The chain recombines TRBV18 with TRBJ1-2; 7 bases align to TRBD1. The germline CDR1 and CDR2 sequences are KGHSH and LQKENI. V lost 0 bases to trimming and J lost 7 bases; unmatched junction nucleotides: 5. The CDR3 contains 14 residues.

This clonotype was observed many times. V and J are TRBV5-8 and TRBJ2-7, with D possibly being TRBD1 (6 bases). The CDR3 is 12 amino acids. Germline V gene data show CDR1 as SGHTS and CDR2 as YDEGEE. Trimming cost V 4 bases and J 6 bases, with 11 bases left between them. The CDR3 DNA is TGTGCCAGCAGCCCCGGACAGAGCGAGCAGTACTTC. Protein product: CASSPGQSEQYF. Together with reference TRBV5-8 and TRBJ2-7, the CDR3 gives the full variable domain: EAGVTQSPTHLIKTRGQQATLRCSPISGHTSVYWYQQALGLGLQFLLWYDEGEERNRGNFPPRFSGRQFPNYSSELNVNALELEDSALYLCASSPGQSEQYFGPGTRLTVT.

This clonotype came up a few times. The chain has TRBV29-1 and TRBJ1-2; D call uncertain. There are 13 residues in the CDR3. The V gene's germline CDR1 is SQVTM and CDR2 ANQGSEA. V shed 7 bases and J shed 5 bases, with 17 bases lying between them. The CDR3, as DNA: TGCAGCGCCGCTCCCTCCGATGGTTATGGCTACACCTTC. As protein: CSAAPSDGYGYTF. Looking up the rest from reference TRBV29-1 and TRBJ1-2 gives the full variable domain: SAVISQKPSRDICQRGTSLTIQCQVDSQVTMMFWYRQQPGQSLTLIATANQGSEATYESGFVIDKFPISRPNLTFSTLTVSNMSPEDSSIYLCSAAPSDGYGYTFGSGTRLTVV.

This clonotype was observed many times. The chain uses TRBV6-5 and TRBJ1-2; D might be TRBD1 (5 bases). This CDR3 comprises 15 residues. V was cut by 5 bases and J by 1 base, with 14 bases left in between. CDR1 and CDR2 (germline): MNHEY, SVGAGI. Here the CDR3 DNA reads TGTGCCAGCAGTACCGGGGCAGGCGGTAACTATGGCTACACCTTC. This sequence encodes CASSTGAGGNYGYTF.

The rearrangement uses TRBV20-1 and TRBJ2-1; 11 positions agree with TRBD2. CDR3 length: 19 amino acids. Germline V gene lookup returns CDR1 DFQATT and CDR2 SNEGSKA (reference sequence). The junction had 19 bases not matched to a gene; V was cut back by 2 bases and J by 7 bases. CDR3 bases: TGCAGTGCTAGACCCCCCAGCAGTTTACGGCTAGCGGGAGGTAATGAGCAGTTCTTC. Translation gives CSARPPSSLRLAGGNEQFF.

This clonotype was observed at least ten times. This chain connects TRBV19 to TRBJ2-7; D tentatively reads TRBD1 or TRBD2 (5 bases each). CDR3 length equals 15 residues. Germline-derived CDR1 and CDR2 are LNHDA and SQIVND (reference sequence). V lost 5 bases and J 3 bases, leaving 17 bases between the germline ends. The CDR3 bases are TGTGCCAGTAGTGCCCCGGGACGCAGTTTCTACGAGCAGTACTTC. This gives the protein CASSAPGRSFYEQYF.

About this clonotype itself: Without the conserved terminal phenylalanine or tryptophan, this CDR3 likely stems from a read error. The V gene is TRBV4-3, the J gene TRBJ2-5; D could derive from TRBD1 or TRBD2 (5 bases each). The CDR3 has 17 residues. CDR1 LGHNA and CDR2 YSLEER come from the germline V gene. With 0 bases removed from V and 7 bases from J, the gap between germline ends came to 21 bases. CDR3 sequence: CASSQDFTGGGLRTQYC. In DNA form, the CDR3 reads TGCGCCAGCAGCCAAGACTTTACAGGTGGGGGTCTACGGACCCAGTACTGC.

In DNA form, the CDR3 reads TGTGCCAGCAGCTCCCCCGCGGGGTACACTGAAGCTTTCTTT. Encoded protein: CASSSPAGYTEAFF. This chain connects TRBV7-2 to TRBJ1-1; D unresolved. Trimming stripped 4 bases from V and 3 bases from J, with 12 bases between. CDR3 length: 14 amino acids. The germline V gene has CDR1 SGHTA and CDR2 FQGNSA.

There are a few counts of this clonotype. V is TRBV12-3 or TRBV12-4 and J is TRBJ2-7; tentatively, D is TRBD1 (5 bases). This CDR3 is 14 amino acids long. The germline V and J ends were trimmed by 4 bases and 2 bases, with 12 bases remaining between them. CDR3 protein: CASSSTATTYEQYF. The CDR3 DNA is TGTGCCAGCAGTTCGACAGCTACCACCTACGAGCAGTACTTC.

Comments on this clonotype: Possible read error: a much larger clone is one base away. The V and J genes are TRBV28 and TRBJ2-7; possibly TRBD1 or TRBD2 for D (5 bases each). The CDR3 is made up of 14 amino acids. CDR1 and CDR2 from the germline V gene are MDHEN and SYDVKM. The CDR3 is CASSLTGLSYERYF. The CDR3 nucleotides read TGTGCCAGCAGCCTTACAGGACTGTCCTACGAGCGGTACTTC.

This clonotype was recorded many times. The rearrangement joins TRBV15 to TRBJ1-1; D is unresolved. From germline, CDR1 is LNHNV and CDR2 YYDKDF (reference sequence). The V end lost 3 bases, the J end lost 1 base, and 3 bases lay between the germline ends. CDR3 length: 12 residues. As DNA, the CDR3 is TGTGCCACCAGCAGGGCGAACACTGAAGCTTTCTTT. It encodes CATSRANTEAFF.

Concerning this clonotype itself: This may be a read error: a much more frequent sequence differs by one nucleotide. The rearrangement links TRBV7-2 to TRBJ2-6; D perhaps matches TRBD1 (5 bases). Germline V gives CDR1 SGHTA, CDR2 FQGNSA. The CDR3 has 17 amino acids. The CDR3 nucleotides read TGTGCCAGCAGCAGTGTAGGGTCATCCTCTGGGGCCAACGTCCTGATTTTC. Amino acids: CASSSVGSSSGANVLIF.

This clonotype was seen at least ten times. V is TRBV7-8 and J is TRBJ2-3; D is uncertain. V was trimmed by 2 bases and J by 4 bases, leaving 7 bases between them. CDR1 is SGHVS, CDR2 FQNEAQ, per germline. The CDR3 length is 13 residues. CDR3 sequence (DNA): TGTGCCAGCAGCTTAAAGGGCGCAGATACGCAGTATTTT. It translates to CASSLKGADTQYF. The full variable domain, its missing parts supplied by reference TRBV7-8 and TRBJ2-3, is GAGVSQSPRYKVAKRGQDVALRCDPISGHVSLFWYQQALGQGPEFLTYFQNEAQLDKSGLPSDRFFAERPEGSVSTLKIQRTQQEDSAVYLCASSLKGADTQYFGPGTRLTVL.

The chain employs TRBV7-9 and TRBJ2-5, with D maybe TRBD1 (6 bases). The V gene lost 5 bases and the J gene lost 7 bases, with 14 bases spanning the gap. This CDR3 spans 13 amino acids. Germline V CDR1 and CDR2: SEHNR, FQNEAQ (reference sequence). CDR3 in amino acids: CASSLETGGTQYF. In DNA form, the CDR3 reads TGTGCCAGCAGCCTCGAGACAGGAGGGACCCAGTACTTC.

V usage is TRBV25-1 and J usage is TRBJ1-2; a weak D match, TRBD1 (5 bases). Trimming cost V 6 bases and J 12 bases, with 26 bases left between them. This CDR3 has 15 amino acids. The germline gives CDR1 MGHDK, CDR2 SYGVNS. The CDR3 nucleotides read TGTGCCAGCAGCCCCCGGGGCCTAACGTCAGAGGGCCACACCTTC. This translates into CASSPRGLTSEGHTF.